This entry is about one TCR beta chain. This record comes from a study of T cell changes during pregnancy in multiple sclerosis. The CDR3 has 15 residues. After removal of 5 bases from V and 0 bases from J, the junction contained 4 bases not matched to a gene. CDR1 SNHLY and CDR2 FYNNEI come from the germline V gene. Clones were read by immunoSEQ multiplex PCR, and TCRdb kept only the in-frame ones, dropping some. The sample lists tens of thousands of clones; 93% were seen once. The clonotype originates from a female donor with multiple sclerosis, enrolled in a pregnancy study. The chain employs TRBV2 and TRBJ1-5; 7 nucleotides align to TRBD1. Here the sequenced sample was peripheral blood, taken in the second trimester of pregnancy. The CDR3: CASSPTGSSNQPQHF. CDR3 DNA sequence: TGTGCCAGCAGTCCGACAGGGAGTAGCAATCAGCCCCAGCATTTT.